Listed below are T cell receptor beta chains from one sample, sequenced in a study of human T cells and chemical hapten exposure. Each CDR3 protein gets one entry after TCRdb re-called the RACE reads with MiXCR. The data hold tens of thousands of distinct CDR3 sequences, with 7.5% to 10% observed a single time. Source: whole blood, taken in connection with sensitization to the hapten diphenylcyclopropenone (DPC). The source of these receptors is a woman between 35 and 50 years old with alopecia areata. Some clones in this sample may be carry-over from other donors' samples. CDR3s include the opening cysteine and the closing phenylalanine or tryptophan. The D gene is left open where the match is weak. The size entry is marked missing in some rows and otherwise reads once, few, many or a size class.

J | D | size | V | DNA | CDR3
TRBJ2-3 | . | many | TRBV9 | TGTGCCAGCAGCGGGGCGGGGGCCCTCACAGATACGCAGTATTTT | CASSGAGALTDTQYF
TRBJ1-5 | TRBD1 | . | TRBV2 | TGTGCCAGCAGCGGACAGGGGGCGGTTCAGCCCCAGCATTTT | CASSGQGAVQPQHF
TRBJ1-6 | . | . | TRBV12-3/TRBV12-4 | TGTGCCAGCAGTTCGGCTCTAACGACAACGGGCCTTAATTCACCCCTCCACTTT | CASSSALTTTGLNSPLHF
TRBJ2-4 | . | . | TRBV7-2 | TGTGCCAGCAGCTCAACAGGGTATCCCAAAAACATTCAGTACTTC | CASSSTGYPKNIQYF
TRBJ2-7 | TRBD1 | few | TRBV5-6 | TGTGCCAGCAGCCCAGGGACAGGACTATTTTTTACCTACGAGCAGTACTTC | CASSPGTGLFFTYEQYF
TRBJ1-5 | . | many | TRBV20-1 | TGCAGTGCTAGAGAGGGGGCGGAGAGGGATCAGCCCCAGCATTTT | CSAREGAERDQPQHF
TRBJ1-5 | . | few | TRBV18 | TGTGCCAGCTCACCATCAGCCAGGAGGAGCAATCAGCCCCAGCATTTT | CASSPSARRSNQPQHF
TRBJ1-5 | TRBD1 | few | TRBV7-2 | TGTGCCAGCAGCTTAGGACAGGGACTTCAGCCCCAGCATTTT | CASSLGQGLQPQHF
TRBJ1-5 | TRBD1 | many | TRBV12-3/TRBV12-4 | TGTGCCAGCAGTTTACGTACAGGGGGCGCAGATCAGCCCCAGCATTTT | CASSLRTGGADQPQHF
TRBJ2-1 | . | many | TRBV11-1 | TGTGCCAGCAGCTTTACGAACAATGAGCAGTTCTTC | CASSFTNNEQFF
TRBJ2-1 | TRBD1 | . | TRBV12-3/TRBV12-4 | TGTGCCACCAACAACCCGGACAGGGGCTACAATGAGCAGTTCTTC | CATNNPDRGYNEQFF
TRBJ2-2 | . | few | TRBV11-3 | TGTGCCAGCAGCTTAGCTACCGGGGAGCTGTTTTTT | CASSLATGELFF
TRBJ2-3 | . | many | TRBV3-1 | TGTGCCAGCAGCCAAGATGGTGCCAGGGGAGCAGATACGCAGTATTTT | CASSQDGARGADTQYF
TRBJ2-3 | . | many | TRBV12-3/TRBV12-4 | TGTGCCAGCTCTCTTGAGGGTGGCTTCACAGATACGCAGTATTTT | CASSLEGGFTDTQYF
TRBJ2-7 | . | many | TRBV2 | TGTGCCAGCAGTGAAAAATACGAGCAGTACTTC | CASSEKYEQYF
TRBJ1-1 | . | . | TRBV29-1 | TGCAGCGTTGAAGGGGGGCAGGTGGGTCCGAACACTGAAGCTTTCTTT | CSVEGGQVGPNTEAFF
TRBJ2-1 | . | . | TRBV7-9 | TGTGCCAGCAGCTCGGGGACATTCTACAATGAGCAGTTCTTC | CASSSGTFYNEQFF
TRBJ2-7 | . | . | TRBV6-2/TRBV6-3 | TGTGCCAGCAGCCACTACGAGCAGTACTTC | CASSHYEQYF
TRBJ2-7 | . | . | TRBV9 | TGTGCCAGCAGCGCGACAGAAGACTACGAGCAGTACTTC | CASSATEDYEQYF
TRBJ1-4 | . | . | TRBV9 | TGTGTCAGCGCCGCAGGGCGGGCTAATGAAAAACTGTTTTTT | CVSAAGRANEKLFF
TRBJ2-1 | . | many | TRBV7-9 | TGTGCCAGCAGGGGAGACGCAGGGACGAATGAGCAGTTCTTC | CASRGDAGTNEQFF
TRBJ1-1 | . | many | TRBV10-3 | TGTGCCATCACCCCTCGCCCAGGGGAGACTGAAGCTTTCTTT | CAITPRPGETEAFF